This T cell receptor (beta chain) was identified in a study of STAT5B mutations in CD4+ large granular lymphocyte leukemia. Overall study context: Among healthy donors, a particular HLA allele went with more CDR3 'QG' motifs. Study-wide findings and caveats: TRBV06-family usage was enriched in top patient clones (8/27) versus controls (2/35). 25% of private leukemic clonotypes occurred rarely in other patients' non-leukemic repertoires.

In regard to this clone: The antigen is undetermined.

CDR3 length: 13 amino acids. The ends were cut back, 7 bases at V and 1 base at J, with 13 bases in the middle. The germline gives CDR1 SQVTM, CDR2 ANQGSEA. As handled by the study authors: Productive clonotypes were detectable down to 2.59 x 10-5 frequency. Data came from immunoSEQ multiplex PCR; TCRdb stores just in-frame clones and leaves some out. That table supplies the V and J calls and clone size; D and trimming were determined from the DNA. Found here are under 40,000 clones, 71% of them singletons; the top ten hold 0.4% to 0.5%. The chain links TRBV29-1 to TRBJ1-1; no definite D call. Specimen: CD4+ T cells from blood buffy coats. This clonotype was sampled from a human donor in good health. CDR3 region: CSGRDRRNTEAFF. DNA for the CDR3: TGCAGCGGAAGGGATCGGAGGAACACTGAAGCTTTCTTT.